The 14 T cell receptor beta chains in this list originate from one sample, sequenced in a study of CD8 T cells in ankylosing spondylitis. Via MiXCR, TCRdb re-called the 5' RACE reads, giving one row per CDR3 protein. The sample records a few hundred thousand distinct CDR3 sequences, under 20% being singletons. The specimen sequenced was blood, either unsorted or a sorted T cell fraction (not recorded which). The receptor source for this set is a male donor with ankylosing spondylitis or in good health (not recorded which).

This clonotype has only a few counts. The CDR3: CSVLGGNTGELFF. CDR3 nucleotides: TGCAGCGTTTTAGGCGGGAACACCGGGGAGCTGTTTTTT. This chain connects TRBV29-1 to TRBJ2-2, with D uncertain. Trimming removed 5 bases from V and 1 base from J, with 8 bases in between. This CDR3 is 13 amino acids long. Germline lookup yields CDR1 SQVTM and CDR2 ANQGSEA.

This clonotype has a handful of counts. This chain connects TRBV29-1 to TRBJ2-1, with 13 bases matching TRBD2. Germline V lookup: CDR1 SQVTM, CDR2 ANQGSEA. This CDR3 spans 13 amino acids. Trimming at V came to 7 bases and at J to 7 bases, leaving 4 bases not matched to a gene. This CDR3 is CSGGLAGVNEQFF. The CDR3 nucleotides read TGCAGCGGCGGACTAGCGGGAGTAAATGAGCAGTTCTTC.

The chain uses TRBV20-1 and TRBJ2-2, with 8 nucleotides matching TRBD2. With 2 bases clipped from V and 4 bases from J, the junction kept 9 bases outside the gene matches. The CDR3 has 16 residues. Germline CDR1 DFQATT, CDR2 SNEGSKA (reference sequence). CDR3 loop: CSARNLSGRGTGELFF. The CDR3 coding sequence is TGCAGTGCTAGAAACCTGAGCGGGAGAGGCACCGGGGAGCTGTTTTTT.

The rearrangement joins TRBV5-1 to TRBJ2-7; D call uncertain. Trimming took off 0 bases at V and 0 bases at J, with 4 bases between the two ends. The CDR3 sequence is 13 residues long. Germline loops: CDR1 SGHRS, CDR2 YFSETQ. The CDR3 here is CASSLVSSYEQYF. DNA of the CDR3: TGCGCCAGCAGCTTGGTCAGCTCCTACGAGCAGTACTTC.

This clonotype was counted between two and nine times. In DNA, the CDR3 is TGTGCCAGCAGCCCCGTTGGGGGGTACTCCTACGAGCAGTACTTC. Protein sequence: CASSPVGGYSYEQYF. J is TRBJ2-7 and V is TRBV12-3 or TRBV12-4; a weak D match, TRBD2 (6 bases). The germline V and J ends were trimmed by 6 bases and 0 bases, with 15 bases remaining between them. This CDR3 comprises 15 residues.

The J gene is TRBJ1-2, the V gene TRBV4-1, with D possibly being TRBD1 (6 bases). Germline assignment: CDR1 MGHRA and CDR2 YSYEKL. This CDR3 is 15 amino acids long. V was cut by 3 bases and J by 0 bases, with 11 bases left in between. The CDR3 region has the DNA TGCGCCAGCAGCCAGACAGGACCCTCTAACTATGGCTACACCTTC. Its translation is CASSQTGPSNYGYTF.

This clonotype was seen many times. V is TRBV7-8 and J is TRBJ1-1, with D unclear. Looked up from germline, CDR1 is SGHVS and CDR2 is FQNEAQ. V dropped 4 bases and J dropped 3 bases, with 6 bases sitting between them. The CDR3 runs 12 residues. The chain's CDR3 is CASSYLDTEAFF. The DNA of the CDR3 is TGTGCCAGCAGCTATTTAGACACTGAAGCTTTCTTT.

This clonotype has at least ten counts. The chain employs TRBV20-1 and TRBJ2-7; 8 nucleotides agree with TRBD1. The CDR3 consists of 13 residues. CDR1 is DFQATT, CDR2 SNEGSKA, per germline (reference sequence). V was pared by 8 bases and J by 1 base, with 7 bases of the junction left unmatched. The CDR3 reads CSYKRTGSYEQYF. CDR3 sequence (DNA): TGCAGTTACAAAAGGACAGGGTCCTACGAGCAGTACTTC.

The rearrangement joins TRBV28 to TRBJ2-1; D unclear. The germline V and J ends were trimmed by 1 base and 0 bases, with 7 bases remaining between them. This CDR3 contains 15 residues. In germline, CDR1 is MDHEN, CDR2 SYDVKM. As DNA, the CDR3 is TGTGCCAGCAGTTTATCGGATTTCTCCTACAATGAGCAGTTCTTC. It is translated as CASSLSDFSYNEQFF.

V and J are TRBV7-9 and TRBJ1-1; D uncertain. The CDR3 covers 12 residues. Germline V gene sequence: CDR1 SEHNR, CDR2 FQNEAQ (reference sequence). V was shortened by 7 bases and J by 10 bases, with 16 bases between the two germline ends. The CDR3 reads CASNVANSGAFF. Written as DNA, the CDR3 is TGTGCCAGCAACGTCGCAAATTCGGGAGCTTTCTTT.

In the case of this clonotype: A much larger clone differs from this one at a single base, so this may be a read error. The gene calls are TRBV12-3 or TRBV12-4 and TRBJ2-5; 11 bases are a match to TRBD1. This CDR3 comprises 16 residues. CDR3 loop: CASSPRDRGIQETQCF. DNA of the CDR3: TGTGCCAGCAGTCCACGGGACAGGGGGATTCAAGAGACCCAGTGCTTC.

This clonotype showed up many times. V usage is TRBV5-1 and J usage is TRBJ2-3; 8 positions match TRBD2. Germline V CDR1 and CDR2: SGHRS, YFSETQ. This CDR3 has 15 amino acids. The trim removed 4 bases at V and 2 bases at J, leaving 6 bases unmatched. The CDR3: CASSLRTSLTDTQYF. CDR3 nucleotide sequence: TGCGCCAGCAGCCTTCGGACTAGCCTCACAGATACGCAGTATTTT.

As to this clonotype: The junction shows a germline mismatch at one end, possibly a read error. The chain carries TRBV12-3 or TRBV12-4 and TRBJ1-2; 7 bases map to TRBD1. The CDR3 extends over 14 amino acids. Here the CDR3 reads CASTQLQGRGGYPF. In DNA form, the CDR3 reads TGTGCCAGCACCCAATTACAGGGGAGAGGCGGCTACCCCTTC.

The chain couples TRBV6-5 to TRBJ1-5, with 10 positions matching TRBD1. CDR1 is MNHEY, CDR2 SVGAGI, per germline. The CDR3 runs to 16 residues. V was pared by 4 bases and J by 6 bases, with 9 bases of the junction left unmatched. The CDR3 DNA reads as TGTGCCAGCAGTTTACTGGGGACAGGGGAAGGTCAGCCCCAGCATTTT. Translation gives CASSLLGTGEGQPQHF.